This TCR beta chain was obtained from a study of shared clonotypes between healthy human individuals. Naive CD8 cells lacked CD45RO and underwent positive selection for CCR7, leaving out terminally differentiated effector memory CD45RA+ cells. CDR3 length equals 14 residues. CDR1 and CDR2 (germline): SGHAT, FQNNGV. Trimming took 6 bases from V and 0 from J; bases not matched to a gene: 3. Using immunoSEQ multiplex PCR, the repertoire was profiled, and TCRdb retains in-frame clones only, with some absent. Of 1.5 million to 2.5 million clones detected, less than 95% appear once; the ten largest clones hold approximately 1.2%.

The chain is built from TRBV11-2 and TRBJ1-2, with 8 positions matching TRBD1. Specimen: naive CD8+ T cells sorted from blood. The sequence derives from a man between 18 and 35 years old in good health. The DNA for the CDR3 is TGTGCCAGCAGTGAACAGGGGGCTAACTATGGCTACACCTTC. Translating gives CASSEQGANYGYTF.